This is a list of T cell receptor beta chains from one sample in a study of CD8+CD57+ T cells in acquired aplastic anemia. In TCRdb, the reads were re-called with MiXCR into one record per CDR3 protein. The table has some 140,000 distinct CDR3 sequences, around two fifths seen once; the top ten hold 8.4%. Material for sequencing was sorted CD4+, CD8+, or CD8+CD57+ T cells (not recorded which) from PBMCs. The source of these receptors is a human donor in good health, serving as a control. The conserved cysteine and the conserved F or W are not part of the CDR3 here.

CDR3aa: ASSVTGTSGVMADTQY; len: 16; v_gene: TRBV21-1
CDR3aa: AFSWGSGLYNEQF; len: 13; v_gene: TRBV4-2
CDR3aa: ASSLMDGGYT; len: 10; v_gene: TRBV5-8
CDR3aa: ASSAGGLTMGEQY; len: 13; v_gene: TRBV12-3/TRBV12-4
CDR3aa: ASSPQPGQKAF; len: 11; v_gene: TRBV7-3
CDR3aa: ATRQGHQETQY; len: 11; v_gene: TRBV27
CDR3aa: AISESRRSSSYNSPLH; len: 16; v_gene: TRBV10-3
CDR3aa: ASSVGSGTTEAF; len: 12; v_gene: TRBV9
CDR3aa: ASSLAWGKGTGELF; len: 14; v_gene: TRBV7-2
CDR3aa: ASSPLNGVQETQY; len: 13; v_gene: TRBV18
CDR3aa: ATRDRVNYGYT; len: 11; v_gene: TRBV19
CDR3aa: ATSRKRQGFTEAF; len: 13; v_gene: TRBV15
CDR3aa: ASSLYARGSNQPQH; len: 14; v_gene: TRBV7-9
CDR3aa: ASSTRQGYT; len: 9; v_gene: TRBV3-1
CDR3aa: ATGTGMNTEAF; len: 11; v_gene: TRBV10-3
CDR3aa: SVDRGLNYGYT; len: 11; v_gene: TRBV29-1
CDR3aa: ASSIEGGGELF; len: 11; v_gene: TRBV19
CDR3aa: ATSDARDRGDEQY; len: 13; v_gene: TRBV24-1
CDR3aa: AISAREGGEAF; len: 11; v_gene: TRBV10-3
CDR3aa: AISRERSYEQY; len: 11; v_gene: TRBV10-3
CDR3aa: ASTGENTEAF; len: 10; v_gene: TRBV19
CDR3aa: SAVPPLAGNKETQY; len: 14; v_gene: TRBV20-1
CDR3aa: ASSPDRVYEQY; len: 11; v_gene: TRBV18
CDR3aa: ASSGRVGNTIY; len: 11; v_gene: TRBV2
CDR3aa: ASSLGADSTDTQY; len: 13; v_gene: TRBV7-9
CDR3aa: ASTEPGIGNQPQH; len: 13; v_gene: TRBV6-1
CDR3aa: SASSGSGSNQPQH; len: 13; v_gene: TRBV20-1
CDR3aa: ASSLGVNGYT; len: 10; v_gene: TRBV11-2
CDR3aa: ASSMQAGAGNTIY; len: 13; v_gene: TRBV19
CDR3aa: SVIAGAGDTQY; len: 11; v_gene: TRBV29-1
CDR3aa: ASVHWSDEKLF; len: 11; v_gene: TRBV19
CDR3aa: ATSDPAEGATKDTEAF; len: 16; v_gene: TRBV24-1
CDR3aa: ASSLAHNEGQRGQQY; len: 15; v_gene: TRBV11-1
CDR3aa: ASSQRTGDVSNQPQH; len: 15; v_gene: TRBV4-1
CDR3aa: ASSSRTSGSTDTQY; len: 14; v_gene: TRBV11-2
CDR3aa: ATSLSGSTDTQY; len: 12; v_gene: TRBV24-1
CDR3aa: AISERQGIAGSPLH; len: 14; v_gene: TRBV10-3
CDR3aa: ASSYSKINYGYT; len: 12; v_gene: TRBV6-5
CDR3aa: ASSPGVNTEAF; len: 11; v_gene: TRBV5-1
CDR3aa: ASSPLRGQGHEQY; len: 13; v_gene: TRBV11-2
CDR3aa: ASSPQENYGYT; len: 11; v_gene: TRBV7-6
CDR3aa: ASSESRGQGSEQY; len: 13; v_gene: TRBV10-1
CDR3aa: ASRGQRLYGYT; len: 11; v_gene: TRBV2
CDR3aa: ASSSGTSGREQF; len: 12; v_gene: TRBV5-1
CDR3aa: ASSWKRGSGNTIY; len: 13; v_gene: TRBV7-2
CDR3aa: AIITKGIYEQY; len: 11; v_gene: TRBV10-3
CDR3aa: ASSGQADYEQY; len: 11; v_gene: TRBV19
CDR3aa: ASSPLRETQY; len: 10; v_gene: TRBV7-8
CDR3aa: ASTGIGGDGELF; len: 12; v_gene: TRBV25-1
CDR3aa: ASSSGRVWGETQY; len: 13; v_gene: TRBV7-7
CDR3aa: ATSPYSGELF; len: 10; v_gene: TRBV24-1
CDR3aa: ASSLESLSYGYT; len: 12; v_gene: TRBV7-2